This entry concerns a single T cell receptor (beta chain). Per the study methods: Cell counts per sample came from amplifying reference gene primers. Assay: immunoSEQ multiplex PCR; the TCRdb copy retains only in-frame clones and omits some. V and J calls and clone size are copied from that table; D and trimming were computed from the DNA. The table shows about 270,000 clones, with approximately 86% occurring only once. This sample stems from a study of blood T cell repertoires in COVID-19. Study background: Some COVID-19 samples were acute and others convalescent; all came from the United States, Italy and Spain. PBMCs, B-cell-depleted T cells, or T cells were the source of the cDNA or gDNA that made up the material.

V shed 5 bases and J 6 bases; nucleotides not matched to a gene: 12. The CDR3 runs 15 residues. CDR1 and CDR2 (germline): MDHEN, SYDVKM. This sequence joins TRBV28 and TRBJ1-2; TRBD1 aligns across 7 bases. The sequenced sample was peripheral blood. The source of this sequence is a man in his forties or fifties with active or convalescent COVID-19. The CDR3 coding sequence is TGTGCCAGCAGTACCCGGAAGACAGGGCGGGATGGCTACACCTTC. As protein: CASSTRKTGRDGYTF.